This T cell receptor (beta chain) was obtained from a study of PD-1 blockade in classical Hodgkin lymphoma. General study points: The study reported lower baseline TCR diversity in newly diagnosed patients than in healthy donors.

About this clone itself: Its antigen is still unknown.

Specified time point: cycle 4 day 1 (C4D1), after less than 7 weeks of nivolumab. Relapse after autologous stem cell transplantation occurred in every patient, and brentuximab vedotin exposure varied. V lost 4 bases and J 4 bases, leaving 14 bases between the germline ends. The CDR3 length is 14 residues. Per germline, CDR1 SGHRS and CDR2 YFSETQ. TCRdb keeps only in-frame clones here, not all; method: immunoSEQ multiplex PCR. The sample carries roughly 16,000 clones, roughly four fifths recorded once. The input for sequencing was peripheral blood mononuclear cells (PBMCs), taken before the fourth cycle of nivolumab. J is TRBJ1-2 and V is TRBV5-1; D unresolved. This sequence originates from a human donor with classical Hodgkin lymphoma. CDR3 in amino acids: CASSPDGVGYGYTF. Here the CDR3 DNA reads TGCGCCAGCAGCCCGGACGGGGTAGGCTATGGCTACACCTTC.